This record looks at one T cell receptor (beta chain) sequence and its context. Profiled with immunoSEQ multiplex PCR; TCRdb holds only in-frame clones, not every one. The sample yields 120,000 to 150,000 clones, approximately 85% seen once. The data are from a study of blood T cell repertoires in COVID-19. Study summary: PBMCs, B-cell-depleted T cells, or T cells provided the cDNA or gDNA that made up the material.

The sequence was obtained from a man aged 45-60 years with acute or convalescent COVID-19. Sequencing was done on a sample of peripheral blood.

Here the CDR3 DNA reads TGTGCCAGCAGTTTATGGGGGCCGTACGAGCAGTACTTC. This gives the protein CASSLWGPYEQYF. The chain recombines TRBV27 with TRBJ2-7, with a weak D call TRBD1 (6 bases). Trimming shortened V by 1 base and J by 4 bases, and 8 bases separated the two germline ends. Germline CDR1 and CDR2: MNHEY and SMNVEV (reference sequence). The CDR3 has 13 residues.